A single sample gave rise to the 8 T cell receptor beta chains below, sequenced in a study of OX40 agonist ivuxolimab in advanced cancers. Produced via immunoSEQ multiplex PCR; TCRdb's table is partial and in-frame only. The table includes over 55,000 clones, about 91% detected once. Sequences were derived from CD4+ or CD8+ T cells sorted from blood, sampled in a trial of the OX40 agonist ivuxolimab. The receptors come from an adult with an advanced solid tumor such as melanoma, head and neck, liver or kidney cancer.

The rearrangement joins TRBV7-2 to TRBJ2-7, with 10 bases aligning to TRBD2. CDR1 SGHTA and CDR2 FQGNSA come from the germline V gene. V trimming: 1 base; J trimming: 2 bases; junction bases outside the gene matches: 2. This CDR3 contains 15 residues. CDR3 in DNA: TGTGCCAGCAGCTTAGGAGCGGGAGGGCCCTACGAGCAGTACTTC. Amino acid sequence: CASSLGAGGPYEQYF.

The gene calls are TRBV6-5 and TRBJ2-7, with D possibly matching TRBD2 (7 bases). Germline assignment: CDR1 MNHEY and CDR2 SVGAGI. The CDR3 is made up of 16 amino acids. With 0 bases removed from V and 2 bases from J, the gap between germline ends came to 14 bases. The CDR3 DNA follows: TGTGCCAGCAGTTACTCCCTCGCCGGGGGGCCCTACGAGCAGTACTTC. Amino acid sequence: CASSYSLAGGPYEQYF.

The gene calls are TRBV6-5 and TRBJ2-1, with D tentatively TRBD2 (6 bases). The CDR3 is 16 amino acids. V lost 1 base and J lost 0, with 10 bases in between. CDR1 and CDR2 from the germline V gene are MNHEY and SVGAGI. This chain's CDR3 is CASSYFIGGSYNEQFF. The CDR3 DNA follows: TGTGCCAGCAGTTACTTCATCGGGGGCTCCTACAATGAGCAGTTCTTC.

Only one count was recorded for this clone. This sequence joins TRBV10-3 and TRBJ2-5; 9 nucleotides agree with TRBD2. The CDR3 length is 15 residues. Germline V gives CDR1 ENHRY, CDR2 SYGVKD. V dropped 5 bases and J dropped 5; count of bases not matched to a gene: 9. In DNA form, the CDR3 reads TGTGCCATCAGTTCCGAGCGGGAGGTATTGGAGACCCAGTACTTC. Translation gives CAISSEREVLETQYF.

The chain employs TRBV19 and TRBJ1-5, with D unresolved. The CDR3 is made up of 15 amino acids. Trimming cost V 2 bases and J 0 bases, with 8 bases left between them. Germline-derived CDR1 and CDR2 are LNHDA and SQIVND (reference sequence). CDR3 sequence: CASSIRGDSNQPQHF. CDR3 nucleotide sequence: TGTGCCAGTAGTATACGAGGTGATAGCAATCAGCCCCAGCATTTT.

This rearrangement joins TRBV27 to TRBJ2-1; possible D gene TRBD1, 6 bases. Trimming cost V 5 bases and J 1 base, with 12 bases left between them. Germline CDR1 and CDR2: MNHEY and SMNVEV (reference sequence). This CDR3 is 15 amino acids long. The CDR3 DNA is TGTGCCAGCAGTCCACTACAGGGTTCCTACAATGAGCAGTTCTTC. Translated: CASSPLQGSYNEQFF.

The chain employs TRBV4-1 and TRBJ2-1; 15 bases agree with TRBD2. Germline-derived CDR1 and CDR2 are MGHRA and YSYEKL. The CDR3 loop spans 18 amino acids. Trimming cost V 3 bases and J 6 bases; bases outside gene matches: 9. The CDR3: CASSQAGLAGGGINEQFF. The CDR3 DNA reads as TGCGCCAGCAGCCAGGCGGGACTAGCGGGAGGAGGGATCAATGAGCAGTTCTTC.

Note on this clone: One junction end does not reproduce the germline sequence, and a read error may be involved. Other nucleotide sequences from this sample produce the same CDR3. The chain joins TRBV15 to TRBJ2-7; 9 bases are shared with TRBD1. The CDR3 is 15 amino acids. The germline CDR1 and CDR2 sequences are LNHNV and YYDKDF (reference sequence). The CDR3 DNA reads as TGCGCCACCAGCAGAGAGGGACAGGGCTCCTACGAGCAGTACTTC. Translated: CATSREGQGSYEQYF.